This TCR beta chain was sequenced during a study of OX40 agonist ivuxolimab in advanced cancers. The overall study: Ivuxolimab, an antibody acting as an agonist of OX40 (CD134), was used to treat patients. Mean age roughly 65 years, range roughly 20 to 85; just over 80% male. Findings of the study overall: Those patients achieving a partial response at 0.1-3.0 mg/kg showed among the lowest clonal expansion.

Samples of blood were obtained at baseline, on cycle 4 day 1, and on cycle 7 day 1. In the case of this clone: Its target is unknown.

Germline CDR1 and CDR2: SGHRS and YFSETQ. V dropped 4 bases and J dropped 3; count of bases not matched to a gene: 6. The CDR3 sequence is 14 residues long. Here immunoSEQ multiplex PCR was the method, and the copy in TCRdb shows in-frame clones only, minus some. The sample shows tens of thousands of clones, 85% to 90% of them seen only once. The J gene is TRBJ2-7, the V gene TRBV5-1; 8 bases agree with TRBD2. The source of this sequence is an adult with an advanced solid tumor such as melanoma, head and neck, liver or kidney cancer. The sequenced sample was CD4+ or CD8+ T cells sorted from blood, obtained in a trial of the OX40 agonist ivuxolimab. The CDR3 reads CASSPGGVIYEQYF. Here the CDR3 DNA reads TGCGCCAGCAGCCCGGGAGGGGTTATCTACGAGCAGTACTTC.